This TCR beta chain comes out of a study of blood T cell repertoires in COVID-19 (dated by TCRdb to the early 2020s). As for the study more broadly: Samples from collaborators originated in the United States, Italy and Spain and spanned both the acute and convalescent phases of COVID-19. The prospective study material was composed of cDNA or gDNA derived from T cells, B-cell-depleted T cells, or PBMCs. The dataset comprised deeply sampled blood TCRbeta repertoires from subjects exposed to, actively infected with, or recovered from COVID-19. The repertoires were released in a freely available public database intended as a resource for research on the immune response to SARS-CoV-2. The samples were drawn from two sources: the first 160 participants of the ongoing ImmuneRACE study, and some 1,300 subjects contributed by 6 global collaborators. The sample metadata nearly always contained a de-identified subject ID, COVID-19 status, age in years and sex. HLA class I and class II types, where available, came from metadata supplied by the sample provider rather than from assay-based typing.

The paper's findings and limits, for the study overall: Clinical and demographic metadata were provided uncurated, with the amount varying by source and participant.

As regards this clone: Its target antigen remains unknown. Per-base quality was not reported, and no clone a single base away is much larger than it. Different DNA sequences within this sample yield the same CDR3.

The immunoSEQ Assay, a bias-controlled multiplex PCR, was used to amplify TCRbeta CDR3 regions from genomic DNA. In the original analysis: The number of nucleated cells in each sample was estimated from the amplification of reference gene primers within the assay. To quantify the absolute abundance of each unique TCRbeta CDR3 rearrangement, sequence reads were collapsed and filtered. For each sample, productive Simpson clonality was calculated as the square root of Simpson's diversity index across productive rearrangements. As stored in TCRdb, this immuneACCESS dataset retains in-frame rearrangements with V and J assigned. A fraction of the clones does not appear; measured against another copy, unresolved V genes explain less than half of the discrepancy, and the remainder lacks a known reason. V, J and clone size are taken as reported in that table, and D and trimming were inferred from the DNA itself. Across this sample there are hundreds of thousands of clones, with roughly 88% seen only once. Of the sample, 6% to 6.5% is held by the ten largest clones.

One collaborating source in Seattle enrolled patients during active infection and followed them longitudinally through the course of disease. Collaborating institutions collected whole blood in K2EDTA tubes following their own protocols. For TCRbeta analysis, collaborators shipped samples in one of three forms: frozen whole blood, isolated PBMCs, or DNA extracted from either of those sample types. The CDR3 goes from the cysteine to the phenylalanine over 14 residues. CDR3 DNA is the only sequence kept; it has 42 bases, read in frame from the first base. Trimmed from V: 3 bases; trimmed from J: 4 bases; junction bases lacking a gene match: 2. The germline V gene gives CDR1 as KGHSH and CDR2 as LQKENI.

The specimen was peripheral blood. This TCR was recovered from a woman aged 30 to 39 with COVID-19, enrolled during active disease. Rearrangement joined TRBV18 to TRBJ1-5, with 8 bases aligning to TRBD1. The sequenced DNA: TGTGCCAGCTCACCTGGACAGGGTAATCAGCCCCAGCATTTT. This gives the protein CASSPGQGNQPQHF. Extended through the reference TRBV18 and TRBJ1-5 proteins, this CDR3 yields the full variable domain: NAGVMQNPRHLVRRRGQEARLRCSPMKGHSHVYWYRQLPEEGLKFMVYLQKENIIDESGMPKERFSAEFPKEGPSILRIQQVVRGDSAAYFCASSPGQGNQPQHFGDGTRLSIL.